This section outlines one T cell receptor (beta chain) sequence together with its context. These data originate in a study of blood T cell repertoires in COVID-19. Study-wide context: Samples of COVID-19 (acute and convalescent) were obtained from the United States, Italy and Spain. PBMCs, B-cell-depleted T cells, or T cells provided the cDNA or gDNA that made up the material.

The CDR3 sequence is 17 residues long. V trimming: 3 bases; J trimming: 4 bases; junction bases outside the gene matches: 13. Germline lookup yields CDR1 MNHEY and CDR2 SMNVEV (reference sequence). Produced via immunoSEQ multiplex PCR; TCRdb's table is partial and in-frame only. Altogether 250,000 to 350,000 clones are present, about 90% being singletons, with the ten largest covering about 6.8%. Material: peripheral blood. The receptor was isolated from a man between 18 and 29 years old who had recovered from COVID-19. The rearrangement uses TRBV27 and TRBJ1-2; 8 nucleotides line up with TRBD1. CDR3 region: CASSFTAGQGTIYGYTF. For the CDR3, the DNA is TGTGCCAGCAGTTTCACAGCCGGACAGGGTACCATCTATGGCTACACCTTC.